This entry lists 10 T cell receptor beta chains sequenced from one sample in a study of cytomegalovirus exposure and HLA in healthy donors. The PCR employed 60 Vbeta primers together with 13 Jbeta primers. Here immunoSEQ multiplex PCR was the method, and the copy in TCRdb shows in-frame clones only, minus some. The repertoire holds 93,000 or so clones, with over 70% as singletons. Sequenced material: PBMCs. These receptors were obtained from a man aged 50 to 60 in good health and CMV-seropositive.

CDR3 region: CASSLTTGIEAFF. Here the CDR3 DNA reads TGTGCCAGCAGTTTAACCACAGGGATTGAAGCTTTCTTT. The chain employs TRBV6-1 and TRBJ1-1; D might be TRBD1 (6 bases). V shed 5 bases and J shed 7 bases, with 14 bases lying between them. The CDR3 contains 13 residues. CDR1 is MNHNS and CDR2 is SASEGT in the germline V gene.

The gene calls are TRBV19 and TRBJ2-5, with D possibly matching TRBD2 (5 bases). Germline-derived CDR1 and CDR2 are LNHDA and SQIVND (reference sequence). V was trimmed by 3 bases and J by 2 bases, leaving 7 bases between them. The CDR3 spans 13 residues. CDR3 nucleotides: TGTGCCAGTAGTATGAGGACTCAAGAGACCCAGTACTTC. This sequence encodes CASSMRTQETQYF.

The CDR3 region has the DNA TGTGCCAGCAGCACCCGACACTCAACTAATGAAAAACTGTTTTTT. This translates into CASSTRHSTNEKLFF. The chain links TRBV21-1 to TRBJ1-4; TRBD1 was called by the table and not checked on the DNA. TRBV21-1 is reported as a pseudogene. The CDR3 has 15 amino acids.

The chain links TRBV27 to TRBJ1-5; 7 positions match TRBD1. With V trimmed by 6 bases and J by 4 bases, 3 bases remained unmatched. The CDR3 runs to 13 residues. In germline, CDR1 is MNHEY, CDR2 SMNVEV (reference sequence). This CDR3 is CASSDRVNQPQHF. CDR3 nucleotides: TGTGCCAGCAGCGACAGGGTAAATCAGCCCCAGCATTTT.

The J gene is TRBJ2-7, the V gene TRBV19, with 9 bases that match TRBD2. There are 15 residues in the CDR3. With 7 bases clipped from V and 5 bases from J, the junction kept 12 bases outside the gene matches. Per germline, CDR1 LNHDA and CDR2 SQIVND (reference sequence). This CDR3 reads CASTIAGGSTHEQYF. Here the CDR3 DNA reads TGTGCCAGTACCATCGCGGGGGGGAGTACCCACGAGCAGTACTTC.

This chain uses TRBV27 with TRBJ1-5; D possibly corresponds to TRBD1 (6 bases). The CDR3 contains 15 residues. V was trimmed by 10 bases and J by 5 bases, leaving 21 bases between them. The germline CDR1 and CDR2 sequences are MNHEY and SMNVEV (reference sequence). The CDR3 DNA reads as TGTGCCACCAGGGGACTCCTAGGTGCCGATCAGCCCCAGCATTTT. This gives the protein CATRGLLGADQPQHF.

This chain connects TRBV11-2 to TRBJ2-7; 8 nucleotides align to TRBD2. CDR1 is SGHAT, CDR2 FQNNGV, per germline. This CDR3 spans 18 amino acids. The ends lost 2 bases at V and 5 bases at J; junction bases unmatched: 17. The DNA of the CDR3 is TGTGCCAGCAGCTTAAGCTCGGGGGGGGCGGGAGGCTTCCACGAGCAGTACTTC. It codes for CASSLSSGGAGGFHEQYF. Using reference TRBV11-2 and TRBJ2-7 for the parts outside the CDR3, the full variable domain is EAGVAQSPRYKIIEKRQSVAFWCNPISGHATLYWYQQILGQGPKLLIQFQNNGVVDDSQLPKDRFSAERLKGVDSTLKIQPAKLEDSAVYLCASSLSSGGAGGFHEQYFGPGTRLTVT.

This chain uses TRBV28 with TRBJ1-3, with D maybe TRBD1 (5 bases). Germline CDR1 and CDR2: MDHEN and SYDVKM. Trimming stripped 5 bases from V and 7 bases from J, with 18 bases between. This CDR3 region has 15 residues. The CDR3 DNA follows: TGTGCCAGCAGTGCCCAAAACCAGGGATACAACACCATATATTTT. Translation: CASSAQNQGYNTIYF. The entire variable domain, with the rest obtained from reference TRBV28 and TRBJ1-3, is as follows: DVKVTQSSRYLVKRTGEKVFLECVQDMDHENMFWYRQDPGLGLRLIYFSYDVKMKEKGDIPEGYSVSREKKERFSLILESASTNQTSMYLCASSAQNQGYNTIYFGEGSWLTVV.

The chain links TRBV9 to TRBJ2-7, with 8 bases that match TRBD2. With 0 bases clipped from V and 5 bases from J, the junction kept 16 bases outside the gene matches. CDR1 is SGDLS, CDR2 YYNGEE, per germline. This CDR3 is 18 amino acids long. The CDR3 DNA reads as TGTGCCAGCAGCGTAGCCACAGGTGGGAGACTAGCGCCGGACGAGCAGTACTTC. Its protein product is CASSVATGGRLAPDEQYF.

This chain connects TRBV7-9 to TRBJ2-1, with 10 bases lining up with TRBD2. The CDR3 contains 19 residues. Per germline, CDR1 SEHNR and CDR2 FQNEAQ (reference sequence). Losses at the gene ends were 5 bases for V and 5 bases for J; bases not matched to a gene: 18. The CDR3 reads CASSNRRGPSGRAHNEQFF. The CDR3 DNA reads as TGTGCCAGCAGCAACCGCAGGGGGCCCAGCGGGAGGGCCCACAATGAGCAGTTCTTC.